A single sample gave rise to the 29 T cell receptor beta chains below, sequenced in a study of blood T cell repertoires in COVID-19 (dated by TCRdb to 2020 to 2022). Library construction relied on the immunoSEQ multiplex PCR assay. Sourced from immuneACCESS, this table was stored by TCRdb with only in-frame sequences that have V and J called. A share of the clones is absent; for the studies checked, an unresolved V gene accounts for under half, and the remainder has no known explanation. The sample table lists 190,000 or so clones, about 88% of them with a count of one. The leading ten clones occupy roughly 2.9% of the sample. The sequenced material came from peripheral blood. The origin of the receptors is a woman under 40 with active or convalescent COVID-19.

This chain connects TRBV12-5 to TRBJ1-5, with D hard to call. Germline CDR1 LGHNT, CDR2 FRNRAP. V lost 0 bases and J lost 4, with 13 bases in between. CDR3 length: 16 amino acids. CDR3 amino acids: CASGLVLGQRNQPQHF. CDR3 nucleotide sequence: TGTGCTAGTGGTTTGGTACTGGGTCAGAGGAATCAGCCCCAGCATTTT.

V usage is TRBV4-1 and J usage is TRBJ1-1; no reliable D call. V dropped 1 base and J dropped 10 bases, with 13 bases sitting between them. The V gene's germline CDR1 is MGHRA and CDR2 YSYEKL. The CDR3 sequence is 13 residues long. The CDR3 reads CASSQVVQVGAFF. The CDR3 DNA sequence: TGCGCCAGCAGCCAAGTGGTTCAGGTCGGAGCTTTCTTT.

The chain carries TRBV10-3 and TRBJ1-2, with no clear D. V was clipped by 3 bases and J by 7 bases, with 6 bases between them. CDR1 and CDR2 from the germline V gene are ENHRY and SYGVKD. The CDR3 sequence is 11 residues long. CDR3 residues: CAISDLRGYTF. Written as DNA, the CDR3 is TGTGCCATCAGTGATCTCCGTGGCTACACCTTC.

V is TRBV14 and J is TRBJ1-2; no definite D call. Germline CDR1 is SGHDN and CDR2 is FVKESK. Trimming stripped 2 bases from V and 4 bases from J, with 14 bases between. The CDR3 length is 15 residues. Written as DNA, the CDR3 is TGTGCCAGCAGCCAATCCGGACGGAGGGTCTATGGCTACACCTTC. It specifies CASSQSGRRVYGYTF.

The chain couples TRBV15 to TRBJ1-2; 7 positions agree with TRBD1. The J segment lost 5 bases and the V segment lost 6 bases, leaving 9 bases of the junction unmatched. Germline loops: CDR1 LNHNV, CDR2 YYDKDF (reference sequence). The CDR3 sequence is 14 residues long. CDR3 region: CATSSRQGGYGYTF. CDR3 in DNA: TGTGCCACCAGTTCTCGACAGGGAGGTTATGGCTACACCTTC.

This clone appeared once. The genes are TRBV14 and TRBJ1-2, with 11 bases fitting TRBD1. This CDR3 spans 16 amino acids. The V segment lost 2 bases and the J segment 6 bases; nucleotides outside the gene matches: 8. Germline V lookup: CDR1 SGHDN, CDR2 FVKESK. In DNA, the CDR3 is TGTGCCAGCAGCCAATGGAGGACAGGGGGCGCGGATGGCTACACCTTC. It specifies CASSQWRTGGADGYTF.

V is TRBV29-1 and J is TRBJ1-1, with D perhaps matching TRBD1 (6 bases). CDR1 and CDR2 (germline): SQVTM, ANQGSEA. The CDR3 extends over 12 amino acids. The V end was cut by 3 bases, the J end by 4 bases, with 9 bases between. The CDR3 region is CSVEQGITEAFF. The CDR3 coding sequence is TGCAGCGTTGAGCAGGGGATCACTGAAGCTTTCTTT. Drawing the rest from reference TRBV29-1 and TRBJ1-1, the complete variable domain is SAVISQKPSRDICQRGTSLTIQCQVDSQVTMMFWYRQQPGQSLTLIATANQGSEATYESGFVIDKFPISRPNLTFSTLTVSNMSPEDSSIYLCSVEQGITEAFFGQGTRLTVV.

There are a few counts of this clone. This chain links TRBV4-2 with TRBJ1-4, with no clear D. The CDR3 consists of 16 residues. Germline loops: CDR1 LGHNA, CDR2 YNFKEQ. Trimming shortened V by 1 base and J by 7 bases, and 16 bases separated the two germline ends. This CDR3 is CASSQGAGSTSEKLFF. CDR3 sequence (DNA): TGTGCCAGCAGCCAAGGGGCCGGGAGCACCTCTGAAAAACTGTTTTTT.

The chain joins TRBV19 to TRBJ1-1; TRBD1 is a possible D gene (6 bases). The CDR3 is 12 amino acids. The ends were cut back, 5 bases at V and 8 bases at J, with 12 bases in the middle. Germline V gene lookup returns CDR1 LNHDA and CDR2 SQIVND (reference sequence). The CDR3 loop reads CASSERGIEAFF. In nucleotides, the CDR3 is TGTGCCAGTAGTGAAAGGGGGATCGAAGCTTTCTTT.

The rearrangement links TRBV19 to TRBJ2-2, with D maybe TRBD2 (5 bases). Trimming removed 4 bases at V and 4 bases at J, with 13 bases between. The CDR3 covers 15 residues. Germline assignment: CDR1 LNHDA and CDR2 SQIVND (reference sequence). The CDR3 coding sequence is TGTGCCAGTAGTACGCTAGCTGCGGGCACCGGGGAGCTGTTTTTT. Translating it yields CASSTLAAGTGELFF.

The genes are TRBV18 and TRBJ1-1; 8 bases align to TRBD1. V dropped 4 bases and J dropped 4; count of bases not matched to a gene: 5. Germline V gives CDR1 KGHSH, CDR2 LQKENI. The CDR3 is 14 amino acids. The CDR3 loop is CASSREGQATEAFF. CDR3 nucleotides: TGTGCCAGCTCACGAGAGGGACAGGCCACTGAAGCTTTCTTT.

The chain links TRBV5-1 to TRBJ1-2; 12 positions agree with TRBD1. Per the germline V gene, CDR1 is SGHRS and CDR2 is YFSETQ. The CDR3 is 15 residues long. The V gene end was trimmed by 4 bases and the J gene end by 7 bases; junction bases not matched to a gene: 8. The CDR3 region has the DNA TGCGCCAGCAGCCCTCCGGGACAGGGGGCGCTTGGCTACACCTTC. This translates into CASSPPGQGALGYTF.

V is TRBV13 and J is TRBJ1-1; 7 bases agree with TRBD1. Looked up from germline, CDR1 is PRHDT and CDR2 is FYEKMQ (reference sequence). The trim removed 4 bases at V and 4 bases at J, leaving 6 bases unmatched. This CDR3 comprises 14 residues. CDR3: CASSSTGPSTEAFF. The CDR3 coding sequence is TGTGCCAGCAGCTCGACAGGGCCGTCCACTGAAGCTTTCTTT.

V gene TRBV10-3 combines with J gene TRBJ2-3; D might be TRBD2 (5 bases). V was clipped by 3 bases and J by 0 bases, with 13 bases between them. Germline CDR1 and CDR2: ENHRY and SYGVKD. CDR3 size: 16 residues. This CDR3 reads CAISEEGTSSTDTQYF. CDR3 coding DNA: TGTGCCATCAGTGAAGAGGGAACCTCTAGCACAGATACGCAGTATTTT.

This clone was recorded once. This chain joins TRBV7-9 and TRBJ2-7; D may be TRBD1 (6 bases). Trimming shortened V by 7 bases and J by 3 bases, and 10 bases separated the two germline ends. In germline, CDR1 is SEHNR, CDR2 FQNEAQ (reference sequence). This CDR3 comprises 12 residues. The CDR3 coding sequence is TGTGCCAGCAAAAAACAGGGCTACGAGCAGTACTTC. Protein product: CASKKQGYEQYF.

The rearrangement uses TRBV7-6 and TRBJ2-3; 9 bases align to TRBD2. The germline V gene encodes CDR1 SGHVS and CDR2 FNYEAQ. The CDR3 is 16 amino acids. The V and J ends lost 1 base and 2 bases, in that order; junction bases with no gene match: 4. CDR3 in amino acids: CASSLGLAGFTDTQYF. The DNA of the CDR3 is TGTGCCAGCAGCTTAGGGCTAGCGGGATTCACAGATACGCAGTATTTT.

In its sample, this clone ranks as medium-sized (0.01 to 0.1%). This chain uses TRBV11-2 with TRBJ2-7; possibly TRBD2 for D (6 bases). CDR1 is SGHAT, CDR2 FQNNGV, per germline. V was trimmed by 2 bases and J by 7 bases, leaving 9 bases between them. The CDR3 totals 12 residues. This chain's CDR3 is CASSLTGGEQYF. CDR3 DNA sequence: TGTGCCAGCAGCTTAACCGGGGGTGAGCAGTACTTC.

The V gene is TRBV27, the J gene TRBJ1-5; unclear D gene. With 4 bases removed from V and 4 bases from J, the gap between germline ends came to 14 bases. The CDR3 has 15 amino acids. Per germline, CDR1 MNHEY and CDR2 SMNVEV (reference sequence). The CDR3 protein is CASSYGGPENQPQHF. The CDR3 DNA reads TGTGCCAGCAGTTACGGCGGCCCCGAGAATCAGCCCCAGCATTTT.

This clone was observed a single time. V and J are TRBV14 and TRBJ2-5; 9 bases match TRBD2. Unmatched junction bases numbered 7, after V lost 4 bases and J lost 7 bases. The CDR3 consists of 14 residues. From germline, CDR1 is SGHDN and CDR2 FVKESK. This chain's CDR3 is CASSLAGVTGTQYF. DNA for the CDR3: TGTGCCAGCAGCCTAGCGGGGGTAACTGGGACCCAGTACTTC.

The CDR3 spells CASSQGQAAGYTF. In DNA form, the CDR3 reads TGTGCCAGCAGCCAAGGGCAAGCGGCTGGCTACACCTTC. The rearrangement uses TRBV3-1 (or the pseudogene TRBV3-2) and TRBJ1-2; D is ambiguous. Germline CDR1 reads LGHDT; CDR2 reads YNNKEL (reference sequence). The CDR3 is 13 amino acids. With 1 base removed from V and 7 bases from J, the gap between germline ends came to 10 bases.

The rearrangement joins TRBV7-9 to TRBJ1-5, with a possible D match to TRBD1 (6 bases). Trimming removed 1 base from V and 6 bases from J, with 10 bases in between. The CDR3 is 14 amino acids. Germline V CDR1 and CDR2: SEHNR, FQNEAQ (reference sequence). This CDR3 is CASSLGGGPQPQHF. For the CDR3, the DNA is TGTGCCAGCAGCTTAGGCGGGGGGCCTCAGCCCCAGCATTTT.

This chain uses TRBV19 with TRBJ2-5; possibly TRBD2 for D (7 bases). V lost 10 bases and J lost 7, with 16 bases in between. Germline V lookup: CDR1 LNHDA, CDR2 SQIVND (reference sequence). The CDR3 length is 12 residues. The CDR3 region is CATRGGPWTQYF. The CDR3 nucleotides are TGTGCCACTAGGGGGGGGCCATGGACCCAGTACTTC.

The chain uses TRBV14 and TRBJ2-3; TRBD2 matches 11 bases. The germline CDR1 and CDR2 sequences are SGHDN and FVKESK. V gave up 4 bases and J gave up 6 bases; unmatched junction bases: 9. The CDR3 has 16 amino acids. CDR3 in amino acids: CASSLRLAGPTDTQYF. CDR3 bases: TGTGCCAGCAGCCTACGACTAGCGGGACCCACGGATACGCAGTATTTT.

The CDR3 DNA sequence: TGTGCCAGCAGCCAAGTCGGGGTCTACGAGCAGTACTTC. This gives the protein CASSQVGVYEQYF. The chain employs TRBV6-6 and TRBJ2-7; TRBD2 is a possible D gene (5 bases). The CDR3 totals 13 residues. Deletions cut 6 bases from V and 3 bases from J, with 12 bases between. The germline V gene encodes CDR1 MNHNY and CDR2 SVGAGI (reference sequence).

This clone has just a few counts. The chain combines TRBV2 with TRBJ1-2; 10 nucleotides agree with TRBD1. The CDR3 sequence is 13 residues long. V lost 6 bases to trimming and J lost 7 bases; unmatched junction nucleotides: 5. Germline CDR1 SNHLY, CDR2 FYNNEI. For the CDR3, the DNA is TGTGCCAGCAGCCGACAGGGGGCAGGTGGCTACACCTTC. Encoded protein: CASSRQGAGGYTF.

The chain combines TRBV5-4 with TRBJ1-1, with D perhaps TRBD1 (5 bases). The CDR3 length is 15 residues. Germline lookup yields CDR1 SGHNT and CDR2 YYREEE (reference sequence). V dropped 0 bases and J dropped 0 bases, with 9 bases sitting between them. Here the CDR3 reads CASSLEQGMNTEAFF. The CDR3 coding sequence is TGTGCCAGCAGCTTGGAGCAGGGAATGAACACTGAAGCTTTCTTT.

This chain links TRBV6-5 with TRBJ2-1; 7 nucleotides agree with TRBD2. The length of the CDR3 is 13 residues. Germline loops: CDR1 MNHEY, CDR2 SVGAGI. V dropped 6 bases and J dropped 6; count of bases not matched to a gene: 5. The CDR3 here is CASRPSGVNEQFF. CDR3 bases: TGTGCCAGCAGGCCTAGCGGAGTCAATGAGCAGTTCTTC.

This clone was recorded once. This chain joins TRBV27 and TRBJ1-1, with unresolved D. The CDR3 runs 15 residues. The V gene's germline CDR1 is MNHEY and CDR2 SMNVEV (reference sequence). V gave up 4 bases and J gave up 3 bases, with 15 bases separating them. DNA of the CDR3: TGTGCCAGCAGTTCAAACATGGGCCTCGACACTGAAGCTTTCTTT. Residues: CASSSNMGLDTEAFF.

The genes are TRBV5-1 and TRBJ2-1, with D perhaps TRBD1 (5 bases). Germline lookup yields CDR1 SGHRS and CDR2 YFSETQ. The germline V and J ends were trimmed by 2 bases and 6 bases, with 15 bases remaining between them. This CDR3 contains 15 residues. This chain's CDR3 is CASSLGQGIFNEQFF. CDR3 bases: TGCGCCAGCAGCTTAGGGCAGGGAATCTTCAATGAGCAGTTCTTC.